The entry that follows covers one T cell receptor (beta chain) sequence. The antigen is unknown. This sample was included in a study of human T cells and chemical hapten exposure. Study-wide background: Donors were sensitized with 2% DPC on the upper inner arm. Alopecia areata, totalis or universalis affected patients, mainly female.

Library construction involved attaching unique molecular identifiers to individual cDNA molecules, which allowed quantitative, reproducible TCR counting. TCRdb called the RACE reads again in MiXCR, with one record for every CDR3 protein. The table shows more than 110,000 distinct CDR3 sequences, with over 9.5% occurring only once. As for time point: patch test 2, 6 weeks after DPC sensitization. Treatment: therapeutic diphenylcyclopropenone sensitization with weekly scalp DPC. Germline V gene lookup returns CDR1 SGHNT and CDR2 YYREEE (reference sequence). The length of the CDR3 is 16 residues. V lost 1 base, J lost 2 bases, and 5 bases stayed unmatched. General observations from the study: Unchanged with DPC sensitization were TCRs above 1 in 1000 frequency.

The receptor comes from a woman between 45 and 60 years old with alopecia areata. Some clones in this sample may be carry-over from other donors' samples. The starting material was whole blood, obtained in connection with sensitization to the hapten diphenylcyclopropenone (DPC). V is TRBV5-4 and J is TRBJ2-3; 9 nucleotides line up with TRBD2. Here the CDR3 DNA reads TGTGCCAGCAGCTTGAGCCTAGCGGGACCCACAGATACGCAGTATTTT. The encoded protein is CASSLSLAGPTDTQYF.